This T cell receptor (beta chain) came from a study of T cell responses to AZD1222 COVID-19 vaccine. Regarding the study as a whole: Spike-specific TCRs gained breadth and depth after people received two AZD1222 doses. White British donors predominated, females outnumbered males, and clonal diversity was possibly underestimated.

Concerning this clone: Its specificity is unknown.

Data came from immunoSEQ multiplex PCR; TCRdb stores just in-frame clones and leaves some out. The sample has 70,000 or so clones; about nine tenths are singletons. The trim removed 3 bases at V and 0 bases at J, leaving 9 bases unmatched. This CDR3 region has 18 residues. In germline, CDR1 is MNHEY, CDR2 SMNVEV (reference sequence). The TCR comes from an adult in good health. The input for sequencing was peripheral blood, taken on day 0 of AZD1222 vaccination. The genes are TRBV27 and TRBJ2-4; 9 bases line up with TRBD2. The CDR3 DNA follows: TGTGCCAGCAGTTTCCCAAACCCACTAGCGGGAGCCAAAAACATTCAGTACTTC. Translation: CASSFPNPLAGAKNIQYF.